This T cell receptor beta chain was identified in a study of graft-versus-host responses after intestinal transplantation. Turning to the study itself: Each recipient received anti-thymocyte globulin induction, then tacrolimus and steroids for about 3 years. Study-level results: Where graft-donor T cell macrochimerism was present, patients had high graft-versus-host to host-versus-graft clonal ratios in allografts.

Per the germline V gene, CDR1 is MNHNS and CDR2 is SASEGT. V lost 8 bases and J lost 6, with 20 bases in between. This CDR3 has 14 residues. Tissue from the graft was processed to free its intraepithelial and lamina propria lymphocytes. The data were produced by immunoSEQ multiplex PCR, yet TCRdb's version contains in-frame clones alone and is incomplete. This sample has roughly 6,000 clones, with 83% found just once. In the case of this clone: The antigen is undetermined.

This receptor was identified in a human patient who received an intestinal transplant, so some T cells may come from the graft donor. Sample: ileum tissue, taken 307 days after intestinal transplant. The chain recombines TRBV6-1 with TRBJ2-7; D perhaps matches TRBD1 (8 bases). The CDR3 bases are TGTGCCAGCTGCAGCGGGACAGGTGTCTCCGAGCAGTACTTC. It yields the protein CASCSGTGVSEQYF.